This TCR beta chain was retrieved from a study of cytomegalovirus exposure and HLA in healthy donors. This clone was recorded once. The J segment lost 8 bases and the V segment lost 3 bases, leaving 12 bases of the junction unmatched. CDR3 length: 17 amino acids. Germline V gene sequence: CDR1 SGDLS, CDR2 YYNGEE. Method: immunoSEQ multiplex PCR; TCRdb's copy keeps in-frame clones and lacks some. The table has over 20,000 clones, 97% seen once; the top ten hold about a tenth. The sequence was obtained from a man aged 25-40 years in good health and CMV-seropositive. The rearrangement links TRBV9 to TRBJ2-1; 12 bases align to TRBD2. Sequencing used PBMCs. The CDR3 loop reads CASSAQTSGSAVHEQFF. As DNA, the CDR3 is TGTGCCAGCAGCGCCCAGACTAGCGGGAGCGCGGTCCATGAGCAGTTCTTC.